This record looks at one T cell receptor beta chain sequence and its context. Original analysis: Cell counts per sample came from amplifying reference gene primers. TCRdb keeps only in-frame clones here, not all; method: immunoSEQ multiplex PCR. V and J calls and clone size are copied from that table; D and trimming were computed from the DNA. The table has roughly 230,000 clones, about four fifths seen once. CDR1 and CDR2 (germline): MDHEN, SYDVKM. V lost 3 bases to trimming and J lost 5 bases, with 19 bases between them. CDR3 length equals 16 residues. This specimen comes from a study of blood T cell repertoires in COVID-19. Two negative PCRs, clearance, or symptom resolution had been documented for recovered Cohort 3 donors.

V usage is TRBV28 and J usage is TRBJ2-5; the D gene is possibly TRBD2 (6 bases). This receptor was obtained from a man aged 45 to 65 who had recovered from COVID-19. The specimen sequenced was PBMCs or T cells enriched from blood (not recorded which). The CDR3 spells CASSFGATNSGETQYF. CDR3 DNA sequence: TGTGCCAGCAGTTTCGGGGCCACCAACAGCGGGGAGACCCAGTACTTC.